Below, 23 T cell receptor beta chains from the same sample are listed, as sequenced in a study of a mutant IDH1 vaccine in newly diagnosed glioma. The time point is: week 35, safety follow-up. Doses of 300 ug of mutant IDH1 20-mer peptide were given with topical imiquimod. Generated by immunoSEQ multiplex PCR, the TCRdb table keeps only in-frame clones and is missing some. The repertoire consists of fewer than 70,000 clones, with roughly 86% occurring once and the leading ten covering roughly 2%. Antigens for these TCRs are unknown. The sample was PBMCs, taken from a glioma patient whose treatment included an IDH1 peptide vaccine. These receptors all stem from a man between 25 and 39 years old with glioma.

This clone was found once. V is TRBV9 and J is TRBJ2-4, with TRBD1 matching 9 bases. V lost 7 bases and J lost 6; bases outside the gene matches: 5. Germline V gene data show CDR1 as SGDLS and CDR2 as YYNGEE. CDR3 length: 13 amino acids. CDR3 residues: CASGADRGNIQYF. The CDR3 DNA reads as TGTGCCAGCGGGGCGGACAGGGGAAACATTCAGTACTTC.

The rearrangement uses TRBV10-3 and TRBJ2-1; 8 bases agree with TRBD2. The CDR3 runs 14 residues. In germline, CDR1 is ENHRY, CDR2 SYGVKD. With 4 bases clipped from V and 9 bases from J, the junction kept 8 bases outside the gene matches. This CDR3 reads CAISASGLTGEQFF. Written as DNA, the CDR3 is TGTGCCATCAGTGCTAGCGGGTTGACTGGTGAGCAGTTCTTC.

The J gene is TRBJ1-2, the V gene TRBV14, with D unclear. CDR3 size: 13 residues. The germline gives CDR1 SGHDN, CDR2 FVKESK. Trimming removed 4 bases from V and 8 bases from J, with 14 bases in between. CDR3 in DNA: TGTGCCAGCAGCCCTTGGGTGGAAGGGGGCTACACCTTC. The encoded protein is CASSPWVEGGYTF.

The rearrangement links TRBV7-8 to TRBJ1-4; D remains ambiguous. This CDR3 is built from 18 residues. V lost 2 bases and J lost 4, with 20 bases in between. Per the germline V gene, CDR1 is SGHVS and CDR2 is FQNEAQ. This chain's CDR3 is CASSLYAIGVGLNEKLFF. The CDR3 region has the DNA TGTGCCAGCAGCTTATACGCGATTGGGGTGGGCCTTAATGAAAAACTGTTTTTT.

The rearrangement links TRBV5-4 to TRBJ1-1; 7 nucleotides agree with TRBD1. This CDR3 has 15 residues. V was pared by 4 bases and J by 1 base, with 7 bases of the junction left unmatched. The germline gives CDR1 SGHNT, CDR2 YYREEE (reference sequence). CDR3 DNA sequence: TGTGCCAGCAGCCCCACCGGGACAGCGAACACTGAAGCTTTCTTT. It specifies CASSPTGTANTEAFF.

This chain joins TRBV5-1 and TRBJ2-7; D perhaps matches TRBD1 (6 bases). The CDR3 totals 12 residues. With 1 base removed from V and 4 bases from J, the gap between germline ends came to 6 bases. Germline lookup yields CDR1 SGHRS and CDR2 YFSETQ. CDR3: CASSLTGYEQYF. For the CDR3, the DNA is TGCGCCAGCAGCTTGACAGGGTACGAGCAGTACTTC.

The rearrangement links TRBV19 to TRBJ1-4, with 7 bases matching TRBD1. Germline loops: CDR1 LNHDA, CDR2 SQIVND (reference sequence). The CDR3 loop spans 16 amino acids. J lost 8 bases, V lost 5 bases, and 14 bases had no gene match. The CDR3 here is CASSFRQGWNNEKLFF. The CDR3 DNA reads as TGTGCCAGTAGTTTCAGACAGGGATGGAATAACGAAAAACTGTTTTTT. Full variable domain (outside the CDR3, taken from reference TRBV19 and TRBJ1-4): DGGITQSPKYLFRKEGQNVTLSCEQNLNHDAMYWYRQDPGQGLRLIYYSQIVNDFQKGDIAEGYSVSREKKESFPLTVTSAQKNPTAFYLCASSFRQGWNNEKLFFGSGTQLSVL.

V usage is TRBV6-1 and J usage is TRBJ2-5; D ambiguous. The CDR3 runs to 12 residues. V lost 5 bases to trimming and J lost 5 bases, with 9 bases between them. Per germline, CDR1 MNHNS and CDR2 SASEGT. The CDR3 reads CASSKVEETQYF. The CDR3 DNA follows: TGTGCCAGCAGTAAAGTGGAGGAGACCCAGTACTTC.

The V gene is TRBV9, the J gene TRBJ1-3, with D hard to call. The CDR3 has 18 residues. V dropped 4 bases and J dropped 0 bases, with 20 bases sitting between them. Germline assignment: CDR1 SGDLS and CDR2 YYNGEE. CDR3 sequence (DNA): TGTGCCAGCAGCCCGAACGTATTGGGGATGAGCTCTGGAAACACCATATATTTT. This sequence encodes CASSPNVLGMSSGNTIYF.

V is TRBV19 and J is TRBJ2-7; 7 nucleotides match TRBD1. This CDR3 has 14 amino acids. The germline V gene has CDR1 LNHDA and CDR2 SQIVND (reference sequence). V was pared by 5 bases and J by 3 bases, with 7 bases of the junction left unmatched. The CDR3 sequence is CASSLRDSNYEQYF. CDR3 bases: TGTGCCAGTAGTCTAAGGGACAGCAACTACGAGCAGTACTTC.

The chain carries TRBV4-1 and TRBJ2-1; 9 bases match TRBD2. V lost 1 base and J lost 5; bases outside the gene matches: 12. The germline CDR1 and CDR2 sequences are MGHRA and YSYEKL. The CDR3 contains 18 residues. The CDR3 coding sequence is TGCGCCAGCAGCCAAGCCAGTTATCCAAGCGGGGGGAACAATGAGCAGTTCTTC. Protein: CASSQASYPSGGNNEQFF.

J is TRBJ2-5 and V is TRBV7-9; 7 bases line up with TRBD2. Germline V gives CDR1 SEHNR, CDR2 FQNEAQ (reference sequence). Losses at the gene ends were 3 bases for V and 5 bases for J; bases not matched to a gene: 9. CDR3 length: 15 residues. The CDR3 coding sequence is TGTGCCAGCAGCTTCACGGGGGGAGAGTTGGAGACCCAGTACTTC. Its protein is CASSFTGGELETQYF.

V and J are TRBV5-1 and TRBJ2-1; D uncertain. V was cut by 0 bases and J by 6 bases, with 10 bases left in between. CDR3 size: 14 residues. Germline V CDR1 and CDR2: SGHRS, YFSETQ. DNA for the CDR3: TGCGCCAGCAGCTTGGGGTCAGACCTCAATGAGCAGTTCTTC. It codes for CASSLGSDLNEQFF.

V usage is TRBV10-3 and J usage is TRBJ2-7; 7 bases are a match to TRBD1. The CDR3 is 15 residues long. CDR1 is ENHRY and CDR2 is SYGVKD in the germline V gene. V shed 2 bases, J shed 1 base, and the junction held 5 bases outside the gene matches. CDR3 in DNA: TGTGCCATCAGTGAGGGGACAGATACTTCCTACGAGCAGTACTTC. This sequence encodes CAISEGTDTSYEQYF.

The chain couples TRBV28 to TRBJ2-3; 13 positions agree with TRBD2. CDR1 and CDR2 (germline): MDHEN, SYDVKM. This CDR3 has 16 residues. Unmatched junction bases numbered 5, after V lost 5 bases and J lost 3 bases. CDR3 bases: TGTGCCAGCAGTCCGGGGACTAGCGGGATGACAGATACGCAGTATTTT. This codes for CASSPGTSGMTDTQYF.

The rearrangement uses TRBV2 and TRBJ1-5; a weak D match, TRBD1 (5 bases). Trimming removed 2 bases from V and 6 bases from J, with 11 bases in between. Germline V gene data show CDR1 as SNHLY and CDR2 as FYNNEI. This CDR3 is built from 14 residues. In nucleotides, the CDR3 is TGTGCCAGCAGTGAAAGGGGCAGGGCTCAGCCCCAGCATTTT. Encoded protein: CASSERGRAQPQHF.

There are a few counts of this clone. V and J are TRBV4-2 and TRBJ1-1; D is unresolved. Looked up from germline, CDR1 is LGHNA and CDR2 is YNFKEQ. This CDR3 is built from 15 residues. The germline V and J ends were trimmed by 0 bases and 2 bases, with 10 bases remaining between them. CDR3 coding DNA: TGTGCCAGCAGCCAAGATGGGTACGGCAACACTGAAGCTTTCTTT. Its protein is CASSQDGYGNTEAFF.

The CDR3 DNA is TGTGCCAGCAGTTTCCCTCGGACAGATTCTGATTATAGCAATCAGCCCCAGCATTTT. This sequence encodes CASSFPRTDSDYSNQPQHF. The J gene is TRBJ1-5, the V gene TRBV28; D perhaps matches TRBD1 (6 bases). CDR3 length equals 19 residues. V lost 3 bases and J 0 bases, leaving 21 bases between the germline ends. Germline CDR1 MDHEN, CDR2 SYDVKM. The variable domain in full, completed from reference TRBV28 and TRBJ1-5, reads DVKVTQSSRYLVKRTGEKVFLECVQDMDHENMFWYRQDPGLGLRLIYFSYDVKMKEKGDIPEGYSVSREKKERFSLILESASTNQTSMYLCASSFPRTDSDYSNQPQHFGDGTRLSIL.

The V call is TRBV10-3, the J call TRBJ1-1; D unclear. In germline, CDR1 is ENHRY, CDR2 SYGVKD. Between the trimmed V and J ends, which lost 6 bases and 7 bases, there was a span of 15 bases. The CDR3 is 13 amino acids. CDR3 DNA: TGTGCCATCAGACTGGGCCTGAACGGTGAAGCTTTCTTT. It translates to CAIRLGLNGEAFF.

The gene calls are TRBV5-1 and TRBJ2-1, with 9 bases that match TRBD1. This CDR3 has 13 amino acids. V lost 4 bases and J lost 6; bases outside the gene matches: 2. Germline V gene sequence: CDR1 SGHRS, CDR2 YFSETQ. CDR3 protein: CASSLGQGNEQFF. Written as DNA, the CDR3 is TGCGCCAGCAGCCTGGGACAGGGCAATGAGCAGTTCTTC.

The CDR3 reads CASSPRERAYEQYF. In nucleotides, the CDR3 is TGTGCCAGCAGCCCCAGGGAAAGGGCCTACGAGCAGTACTTC. J is TRBJ2-7 and V is TRBV14; D is possibly TRBD1 (5 bases). V was clipped by 4 bases and J by 2 bases, with 12 bases between them. Germline assignment: CDR1 SGHDN and CDR2 FVKESK. The CDR3 runs to 14 residues.

This clone was observed a handful of times. This chain connects TRBV4-2 to TRBJ1-6; TRBD1 matches at 7 bases. The CDR3 totals 16 residues. The V and J ends lost 0 bases and 7 bases, in that order; junction bases with no gene match: 6. CDR1 LGHNA and CDR2 YNFKEQ come from the germline V gene. For the CDR3, the DNA is TGTGCCAGCAGCCAAGATCTAACAGGGGTCAATTCACCCCTCCACTTT. Residues: CASSQDLTGVNSPLHF.

This sequence joins TRBV28 and TRBJ2-5; 8 nucleotides align to TRBD1. This CDR3 is 14 amino acids long. The germline V gene encodes CDR1 MDHEN and CDR2 SYDVKM. J was trimmed by 5 bases and V by 6 bases; bases with no gene match: 8. The CDR3 region has the DNA TGTGCCAGCAGCAAAGACAGGGGAGGTGAGACCCAGTACTTC. It codes for CASSKDRGGETQYF.